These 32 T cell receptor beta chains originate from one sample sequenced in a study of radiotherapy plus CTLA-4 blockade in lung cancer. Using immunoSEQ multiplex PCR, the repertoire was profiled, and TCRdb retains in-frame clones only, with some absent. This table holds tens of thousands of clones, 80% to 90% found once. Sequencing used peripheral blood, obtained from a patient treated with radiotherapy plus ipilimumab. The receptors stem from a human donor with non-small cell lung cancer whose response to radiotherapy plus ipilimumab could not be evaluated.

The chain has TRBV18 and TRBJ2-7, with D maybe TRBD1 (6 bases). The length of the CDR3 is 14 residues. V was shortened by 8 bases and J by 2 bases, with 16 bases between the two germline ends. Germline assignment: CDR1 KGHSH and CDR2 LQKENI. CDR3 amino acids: CASTQDSRTYEQYF. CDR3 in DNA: TGTGCCAGCACCCAGGACAGTAGGACCTACGAGCAGTACTTC.

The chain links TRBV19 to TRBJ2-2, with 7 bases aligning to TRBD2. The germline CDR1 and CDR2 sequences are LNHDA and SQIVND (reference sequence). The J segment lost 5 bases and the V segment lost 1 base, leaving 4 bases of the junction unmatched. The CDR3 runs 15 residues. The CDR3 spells CASSIGEGSTGELFF. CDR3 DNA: TGTGCCAGTAGTATAGGGGAGGGTAGTACCGGGGAGCTGTTTTTT.

CDR3 in amino acids: CASSPTGDYSYEQYF. CDR3 DNA: TGTGCCAGCTCACCGACAGGAGACTACTCCTACGAGCAGTACTTC. The chain couples TRBV18 to TRBJ2-7; perhaps TRBD1 as D (6 bases). V was trimmed by 3 bases and J by 0 bases, leaving 12 bases between them. In germline, CDR1 is KGHSH, CDR2 LQKENI. The CDR3 runs to 15 residues.

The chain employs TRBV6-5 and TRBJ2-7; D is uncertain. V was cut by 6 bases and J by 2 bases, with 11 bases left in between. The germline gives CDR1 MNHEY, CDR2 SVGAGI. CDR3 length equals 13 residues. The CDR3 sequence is CASSTSVTYEQYF. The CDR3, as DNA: TGTGCCAGCAGCACCAGCGTTACCTACGAGCAGTACTTC.

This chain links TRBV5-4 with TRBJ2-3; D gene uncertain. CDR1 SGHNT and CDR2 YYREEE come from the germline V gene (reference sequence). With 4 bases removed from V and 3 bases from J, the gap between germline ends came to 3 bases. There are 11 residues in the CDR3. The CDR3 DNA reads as TGTGCCAGCAGCCTTACAGATACGCAGTATTTT. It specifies CASSLTDTQYF.

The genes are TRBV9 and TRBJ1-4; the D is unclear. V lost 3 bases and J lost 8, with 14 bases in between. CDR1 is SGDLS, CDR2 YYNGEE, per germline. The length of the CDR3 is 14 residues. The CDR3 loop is CASSGLEGEEKLFF. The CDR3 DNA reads TGTGCCAGCAGCGGGCTGGAGGGAGAGGAAAAACTGTTTTTT.

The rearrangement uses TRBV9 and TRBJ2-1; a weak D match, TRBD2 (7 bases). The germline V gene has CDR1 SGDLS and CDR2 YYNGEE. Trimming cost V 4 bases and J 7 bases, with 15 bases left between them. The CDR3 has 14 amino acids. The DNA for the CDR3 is TGTGCCAGCAGCCGCGAGGGGGGGCATAATGAGCAGTTCTTC. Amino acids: CASSREGGHNEQFF.

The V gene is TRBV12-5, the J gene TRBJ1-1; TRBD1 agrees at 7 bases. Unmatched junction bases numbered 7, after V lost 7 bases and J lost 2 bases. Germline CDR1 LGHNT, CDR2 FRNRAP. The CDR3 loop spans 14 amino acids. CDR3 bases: TGTGCTAGTGCCCTCGCAGGGGGTAACACTGAAGCTTTCTTT. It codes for CASALAGGNTEAFF. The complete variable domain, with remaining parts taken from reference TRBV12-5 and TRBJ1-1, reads DARVTQTPRHKVTEMGQEVTMRCQPILGHNTVFWYRQTMMQGLELLAYFRNRAPLDDSGMPKDRFSAEMPDATLATLKIQPSEPRDSAVYFCASALAGGNTEAFFGQGTRLTVV.

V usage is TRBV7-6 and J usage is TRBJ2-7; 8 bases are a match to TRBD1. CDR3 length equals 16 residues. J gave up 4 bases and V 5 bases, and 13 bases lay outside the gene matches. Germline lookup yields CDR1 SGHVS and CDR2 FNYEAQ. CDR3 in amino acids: CASSPRQGINAYEQYF. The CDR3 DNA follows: TGTGCCAGCAGCCCCAGACAGGGGATTAACGCGTACGAGCAGTACTTC.

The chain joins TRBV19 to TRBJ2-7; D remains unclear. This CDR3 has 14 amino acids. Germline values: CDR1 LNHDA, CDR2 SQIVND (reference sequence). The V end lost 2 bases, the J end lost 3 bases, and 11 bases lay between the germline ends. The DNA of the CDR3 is TGTGCCAGTAGTATAAGCGCCAGTATCTACGAGCAGTACTTC. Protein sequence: CASSISASIYEQYF. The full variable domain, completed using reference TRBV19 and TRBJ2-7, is DGGITQSPKYLFRKEGQNVTLSCEQNLNHDAMYWYRQDPGQGLRLIYYSQIVNDFQKGDIAEGYSVSREKKESFPLTVTSAQKNPTAFYLCASSISASIYEQYFGPGTRLTVT.

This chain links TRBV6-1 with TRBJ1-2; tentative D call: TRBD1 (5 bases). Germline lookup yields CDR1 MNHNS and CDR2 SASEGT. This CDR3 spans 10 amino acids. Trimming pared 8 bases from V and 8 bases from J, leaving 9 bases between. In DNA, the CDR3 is TGTGCCAGCCGACAGACGGGCTACACCTTC. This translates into CASRQTGYTF.

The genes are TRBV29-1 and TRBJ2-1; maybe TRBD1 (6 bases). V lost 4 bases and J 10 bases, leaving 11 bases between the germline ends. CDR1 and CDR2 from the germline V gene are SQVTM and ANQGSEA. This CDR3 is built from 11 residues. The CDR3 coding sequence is TGCAGCGTTGGGTACAGGGTGGAGCAGTTCTTC. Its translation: CSVGYRVEQFF.

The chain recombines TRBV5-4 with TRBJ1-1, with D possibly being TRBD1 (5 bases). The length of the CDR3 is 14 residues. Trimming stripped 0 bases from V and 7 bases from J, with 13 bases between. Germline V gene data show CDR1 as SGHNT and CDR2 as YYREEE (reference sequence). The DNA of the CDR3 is TGTGCCAGCAGCTTGGCCCCGGGGCGGGATGAAGCTTTCTTT. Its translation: CASSLAPGRDEAFF.

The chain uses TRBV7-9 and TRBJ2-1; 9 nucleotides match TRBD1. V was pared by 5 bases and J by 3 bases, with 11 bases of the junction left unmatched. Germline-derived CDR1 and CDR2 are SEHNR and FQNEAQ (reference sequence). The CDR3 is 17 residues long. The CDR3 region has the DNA TGTGCCAGCAGCCCTCGGACAGGGGTTGCCAACTACAATGAGCAGTTCTTC. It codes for CASSPRTGVANYNEQFF.

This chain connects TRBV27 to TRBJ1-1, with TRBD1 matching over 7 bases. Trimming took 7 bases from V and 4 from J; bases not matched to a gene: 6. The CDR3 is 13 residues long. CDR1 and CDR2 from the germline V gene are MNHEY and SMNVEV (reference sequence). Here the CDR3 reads CASKQGLFTEAFF. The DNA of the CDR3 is TGTGCCAGCAAACAGGGGTTGTTCACTGAAGCTTTCTTT.

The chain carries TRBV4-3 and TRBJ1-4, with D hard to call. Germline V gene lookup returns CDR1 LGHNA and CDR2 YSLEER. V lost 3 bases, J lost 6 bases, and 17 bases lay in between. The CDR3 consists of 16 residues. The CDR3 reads CASSQPRPTGDEKLFF. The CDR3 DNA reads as TGCGCCAGCAGCCAGCCCCGACCAACCGGGGATGAAAAACTGTTTTTT.

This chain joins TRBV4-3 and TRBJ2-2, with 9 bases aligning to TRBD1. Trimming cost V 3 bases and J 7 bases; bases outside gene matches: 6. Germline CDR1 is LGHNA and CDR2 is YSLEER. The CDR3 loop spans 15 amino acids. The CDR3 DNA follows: TGCGCCAGCAGCCACGCGGGACAGGGTGGCGGGGAGCTGTTTTTT. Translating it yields CASSHAGQGGGELFF.

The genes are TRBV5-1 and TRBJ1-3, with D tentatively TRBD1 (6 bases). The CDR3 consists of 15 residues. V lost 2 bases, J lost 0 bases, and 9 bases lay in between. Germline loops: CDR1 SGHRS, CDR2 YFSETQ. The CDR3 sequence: CASSLGGSSGNTIYF. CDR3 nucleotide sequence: TGCGCCAGCAGCTTAGGGGGTTCCTCTGGAAACACCATATATTTT. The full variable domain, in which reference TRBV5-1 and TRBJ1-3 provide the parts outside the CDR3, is KAGVTQTPRYLIKTRGQQVTLSCSPISGHRSVSWYQQTPGQGLQFLFEYFSETQRNKGNFPGRFSGRQFSNSRSEMNVSTLELGDSALYLCASSLGGSSGNTIYFGEGSWLTVV.

The CDR3 reads CAWSAQGAGGYTF. The CDR3 DNA reads TGTGCCTGGAGTGCCCAGGGGGCAGGAGGCTACACCTTC. The V and J genes are TRBV30 and TRBJ1-2, with 8 positions matching TRBD1. Germline loops: CDR1 GTSNPN, CDR2 SVGIG (reference sequence). The CDR3 is 13 amino acids. V lost 1 base to trimming and J lost 8 bases; unmatched junction nucleotides: 6. The variable domain in full, with the rest retrieved from reference TRBV30 and TRBJ1-2, is SQTIHQWPATLVQPVGSPLSLECTVEGTSNPNLYWYRQAAGRGLQLLFYSVGIGQISSEVPQNLSASRPQDRQFILSSKKLLLSDSGFYLCAWSAQGAGGYTFGSGTRLTVV.

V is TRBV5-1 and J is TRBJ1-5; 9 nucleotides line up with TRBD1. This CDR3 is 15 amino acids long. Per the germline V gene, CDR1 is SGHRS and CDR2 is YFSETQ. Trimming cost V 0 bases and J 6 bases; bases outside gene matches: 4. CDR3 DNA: TGCGCCAGCAGCTTGGAAGCGGACAGGGGTCAGCCCCAGCATTTT. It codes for CASSLEADRGQPQHF.

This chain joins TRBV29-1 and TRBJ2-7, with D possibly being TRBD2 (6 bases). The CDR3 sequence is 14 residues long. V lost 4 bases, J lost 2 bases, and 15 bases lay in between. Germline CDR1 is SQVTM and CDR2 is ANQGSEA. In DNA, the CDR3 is TGCAGCGTTGCAACGGACTACCGCGCCTACGAGCAGTACTTC. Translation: CSVATDYRAYEQYF.

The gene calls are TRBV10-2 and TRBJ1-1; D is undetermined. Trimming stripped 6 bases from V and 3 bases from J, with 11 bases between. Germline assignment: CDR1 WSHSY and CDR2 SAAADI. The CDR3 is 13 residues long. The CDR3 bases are TGCGCCAGCAGAGAGGGCCCCCACACTGAAGCTTTCTTT. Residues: CASREGPHTEAFF.

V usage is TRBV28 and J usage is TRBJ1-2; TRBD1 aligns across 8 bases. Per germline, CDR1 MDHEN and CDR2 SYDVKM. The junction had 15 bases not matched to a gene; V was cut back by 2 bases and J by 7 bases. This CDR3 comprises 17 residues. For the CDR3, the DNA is TGTGCCAGCAGTTTAGCCCCATTGACAGGGGACGGTGCTGGCTACACCTTC. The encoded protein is CASSLAPLTGDGAGYTF.

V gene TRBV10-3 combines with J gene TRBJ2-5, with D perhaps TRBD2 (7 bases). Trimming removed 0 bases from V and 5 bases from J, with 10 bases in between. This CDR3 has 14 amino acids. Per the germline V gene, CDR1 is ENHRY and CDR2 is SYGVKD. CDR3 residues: CAISESGGQETQYF. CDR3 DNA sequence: TGTGCCATCAGTGAGTCGGGGGGGCAGGAGACCCAGTACTTC.

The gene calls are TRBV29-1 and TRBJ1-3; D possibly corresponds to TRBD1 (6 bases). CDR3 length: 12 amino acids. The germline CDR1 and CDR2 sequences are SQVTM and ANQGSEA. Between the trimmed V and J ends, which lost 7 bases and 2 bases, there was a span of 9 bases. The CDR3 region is CSAQGTGNTIYF. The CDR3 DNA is TGCAGCGCCCAGGGGACTGGAAACACCATATATTTT.

This CDR3 reads CASSSWTGSYGYTF. The CDR3 bases are TGTGCCAGCAGCTCCTGGACAGGATCCTATGGCTACACCTTC. The chain couples TRBV7-2 to TRBJ1-2; the match to TRBD1 covers 7 bases. Trimming at V came to 4 bases and at J to 4 bases, leaving 6 bases not matched to a gene. Germline V CDR1 and CDR2: SGHTA, FQGNSA. The CDR3 runs 14 residues.

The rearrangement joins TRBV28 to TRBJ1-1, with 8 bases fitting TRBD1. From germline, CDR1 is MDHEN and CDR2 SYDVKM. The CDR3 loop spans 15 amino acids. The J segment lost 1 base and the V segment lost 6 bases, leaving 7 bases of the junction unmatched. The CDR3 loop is CASRPTGGRNTEAFF. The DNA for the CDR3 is TGTGCCAGCAGACCAACAGGGGGTAGGAACACTGAAGCTTTCTTT. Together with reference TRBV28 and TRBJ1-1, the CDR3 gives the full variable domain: DVKVTQSSRYLVKRTGEKVFLECVQDMDHENMFWYRQDPGLGLRLIYFSYDVKMKEKGDIPEGYSVSREKKERFSLILESASTNQTSMYLCASRPTGGRNTEAFFGQGTRLTVV.

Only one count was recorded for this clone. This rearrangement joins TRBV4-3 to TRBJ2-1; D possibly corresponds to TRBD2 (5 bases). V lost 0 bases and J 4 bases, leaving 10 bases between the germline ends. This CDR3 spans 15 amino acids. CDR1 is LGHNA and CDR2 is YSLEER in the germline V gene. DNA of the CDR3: TGCGCCAGCAGCCAAGAGGGTAGCGTATACAATGAGCAGTTCTTC. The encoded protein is CASSQEGSVYNEQFF.

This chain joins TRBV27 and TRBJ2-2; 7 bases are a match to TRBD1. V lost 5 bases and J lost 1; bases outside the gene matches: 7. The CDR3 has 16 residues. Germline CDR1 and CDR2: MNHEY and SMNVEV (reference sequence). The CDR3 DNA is TGTGCCAGCAGTCTCACCGGGACAGTGAACACCGGGGAGCTGTTTTTT. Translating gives CASSLTGTVNTGELFF.

The CDR3 reads CASSLVRGYSNQPQHF. The CDR3 DNA reads TGTGCCAGCAGCTTAGTGAGGGGGTATAGCAATCAGCCCCAGCATTTT. The chain couples TRBV7-9 to TRBJ1-5; maybe TRBD1 (6 bases). The V gene's germline CDR1 is SEHNR and CDR2 FQNEAQ (reference sequence). V was trimmed by 1 base and J by 0 bases, leaving 10 bases between them. CDR3 size: 16 residues.

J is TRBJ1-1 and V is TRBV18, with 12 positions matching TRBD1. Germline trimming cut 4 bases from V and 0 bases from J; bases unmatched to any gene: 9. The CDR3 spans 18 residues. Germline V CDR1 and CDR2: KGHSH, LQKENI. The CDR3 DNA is TGTGCCAGCTCACTCACCGGGACAGGGGGCGCGATGAACACTGAAGCTTTCTTT. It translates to CASSLTGTGGAMNTEAFF. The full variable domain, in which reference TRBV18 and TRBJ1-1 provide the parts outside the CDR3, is NAGVMQNPRHLVRRRGQEARLRCSPMKGHSHVYWYRQLPEEGLKFMVYLQKENIIDESGMPKERFSAEFPKEGPSILRIQQVVRGDSAAYFCASSLTGTGGAMNTEAFFGQGTRLTVV.

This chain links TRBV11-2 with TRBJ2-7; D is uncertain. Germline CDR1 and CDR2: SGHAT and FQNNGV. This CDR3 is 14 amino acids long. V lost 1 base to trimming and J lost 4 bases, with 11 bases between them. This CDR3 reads CASSLGPVKYEQYF. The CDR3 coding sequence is TGTGCCAGCAGCTTAGGGCCTGTTAAGTACGAGCAGTACTTC.